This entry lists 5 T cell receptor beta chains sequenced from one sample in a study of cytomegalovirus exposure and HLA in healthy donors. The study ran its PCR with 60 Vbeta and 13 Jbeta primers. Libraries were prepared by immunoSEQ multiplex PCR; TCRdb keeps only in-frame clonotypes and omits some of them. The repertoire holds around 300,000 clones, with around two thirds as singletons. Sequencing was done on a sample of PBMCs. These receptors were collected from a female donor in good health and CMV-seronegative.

The CDR3 DNA reads TGCAGCGTTGATGTAGCGGGAGGCCCCTACGAGCAGTACTTC. Translating it yields CSVDVAGGPYEQYF. The chain joins TRBV29-1 to TRBJ2-7; 10 nucleotides line up with TRBD2. The CDR3 spans 14 residues. The junction had 4 bases not matched to a gene; V was cut back by 3 bases and J by 2 bases. The germline gives CDR1 SQVTM, CDR2 ANQGSEA.

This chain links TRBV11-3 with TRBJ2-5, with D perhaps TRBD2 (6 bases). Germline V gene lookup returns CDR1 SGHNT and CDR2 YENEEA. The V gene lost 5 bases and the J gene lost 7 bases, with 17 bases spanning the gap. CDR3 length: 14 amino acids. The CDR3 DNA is TGTGCCAGCAGCGAACCAGCCCGGGGGTGGACCCAGTACTTC. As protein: CASSEPARGWTQYF.

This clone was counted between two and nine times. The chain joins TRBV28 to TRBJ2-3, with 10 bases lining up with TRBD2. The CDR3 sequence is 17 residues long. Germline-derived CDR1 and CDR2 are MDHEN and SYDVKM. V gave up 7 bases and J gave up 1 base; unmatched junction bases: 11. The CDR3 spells CASKTSGNFFGTDTQYF. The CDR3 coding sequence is TGTGCCAGCAAAACTAGCGGGAACTTCTTTGGCACAGATACGCAGTATTTT.

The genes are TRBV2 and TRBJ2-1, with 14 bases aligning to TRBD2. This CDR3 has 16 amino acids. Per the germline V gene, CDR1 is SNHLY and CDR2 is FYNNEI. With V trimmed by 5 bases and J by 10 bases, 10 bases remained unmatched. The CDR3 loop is CASSLGTSGSLTEQFF. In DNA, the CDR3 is TGTGCCAGCAGTTTGGGGACTAGCGGGAGTCTCACCGAGCAGTTCTTC.

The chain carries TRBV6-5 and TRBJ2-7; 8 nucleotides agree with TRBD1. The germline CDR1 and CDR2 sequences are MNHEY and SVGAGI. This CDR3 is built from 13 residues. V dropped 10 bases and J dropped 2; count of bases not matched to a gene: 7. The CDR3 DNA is TGTGCCACAAACAGGGGGGCTACCTACGAGCAGTACTTC. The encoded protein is CATNRGATYEQYF.